This record covers a single T cell receptor beta chain. Its matching antigen is unknown. The data originate from a study of CD8 T cells in ankylosing spondylitis. Study results and limitations: Enrichment of disease-linked clones was reportedly significant in matched ankylosing spondylitis synovial fluid. Previously reported in reactive arthritis synovial fluid and blood were some of the motif variants. A motif in TCR beta, a set of seven to nine highly homologous variants, appeared characteristic of ankylosing spondylitis blood.

5'-RACE, quantitative and with molecular barcodes, yielded the TCR beta libraries. A single record per CDR3 protein comes from TCRdb applying MiXCR to the 5' RACE reads. The sample holds fewer than 250,000 distinct CDR3 sequences, about 26% seen once. Trimming pared 2 bases from V and 11 bases from J, leaving 14 bases between. The CDR3 length is 12 residues. Germline V gene lookup returns CDR1 SGHRS and CDR2 YFSETQ. Sequenced material: blood, either unsorted or a sorted T cell fraction (not recorded which). This TCR came from a male donor with ankylosing spondylitis or in good health (not recorded which). The chain couples TRBV5-1 to TRBJ2-7; tentatively, D is TRBD1 or TRBD2 (5 bases each). The CDR3 reads CASSFDGAREYF. The CDR3 DNA reads TGCGCCAGCAGCTTCGATGGGGCGCGGGAGTACTTC.